These 32 T cell receptor beta chains were all obtained from the same sample, sequenced in a study of CD8 T cells in Susac syndrome. cDNA came from roughly 0.5 to 1 ug RNA primed by random hexamers. MiXCR, applied by TCRdb to the immunoSEQ multiplex PCR reads, yields one record per CDR3 protein. This sample yields hundreds of thousands of distinct CDR3 sequences, of which 80% to 95% are seen a single time; 0.065% to 0.08% belongs to the top ten. Sequencing was done on a sample of CD4+ T cells from PBMCs. Receptor source: a human donor with multiple sclerosis.

J is TRBJ2-2 and V is TRBV20-1; 7 bases agree with TRBD2. The V gene's germline CDR1 is DFQATT and CDR2 SNEGSKA (reference sequence). The CDR3 extends over 13 amino acids. The trim removed 5 bases at V and 3 bases at J, leaving 3 bases unmatched. The CDR3 nucleotides read TGCAGTGCTCTGCGGGGGTACACCGGGGAGCTGTTTTTT. It encodes CSALRGYTGELFF.

The rearrangement joins TRBV19 to TRBJ1-5, with D possibly being TRBD1 (5 bases). Germline-derived CDR1 and CDR2 are LNHDA and SQIVND (reference sequence). V was trimmed by 1 base and J by 9 bases, leaving 10 bases between them. CDR3 length: 13 amino acids. Here the CDR3 reads CASSIVRDTPQHF. For the CDR3, the DNA is TGTGCCAGTAGTATAGTCAGGGATACGCCCCAGCATTTT.

V usage is TRBV9 and J usage is TRBJ2-1; D unresolved. The CDR3 has 15 residues. V lost 4 bases and J lost 8, with 19 bases in between. In germline, CDR1 is SGDLS, CDR2 YYNGEE. The CDR3 spells CASSPSVRTKDEQFF. The CDR3 coding sequence is TGTGCCAGCAGCCCCTCTGTGAGGACCAAGGATGAGCAGTTCTTC.

The chain couples TRBV6-1 to TRBJ2-6; 10 nucleotides match TRBD1. Germline values: CDR1 MNHNS, CDR2 SASEGT. Trimming cost V 11 bases and J 4 bases; bases outside gene matches: 14. The CDR3 has 17 amino acids. The DNA for the CDR3 is TGTGCCTCGGCCTCCGGGACAGGGGTTTTCGGGGCCAACGTCCTGACTTTC. Its protein product is CASASGTGVFGANVLTF.

The chain has TRBV7-3 and TRBJ1-2; perhaps TRBD1 as D (6 bases). The CDR3 covers 13 residues. The V and J ends lost 3 bases and 5 bases respectively, with 10 bases between them. Germline V gene lookup returns CDR1 SGHTA and CDR2 FQGTGA. CDR3 sequence reads: CASSFGQPYGYTF. Written as DNA, the CDR3 is TGTGCCAGCAGCTTTGGACAGCCGTATGGCTACACCTTC.

The V and J genes are TRBV14 and TRBJ1-5, with D unresolved. Trimming took off 1 base at V and 2 bases at J, with 12 bases between the two ends. This CDR3 has 16 amino acids. Germline V gene lookup returns CDR1 SGHDN and CDR2 FVKESK. In nucleotides, the CDR3 is TGTGCCAGCAGCCAAGTTTGGGGTTTGGGCAATCAGCCCCAGCATTTT. It translates to CASSQVWGLGNQPQHF.

The genes are TRBV6-1 and TRBJ2-2; the match to TRBD1 covers 9 bases. The V gene end was trimmed by 8 bases and the J gene end by 1 base; junction bases not matched to a gene: 17. The germline V gene has CDR1 MNHNS and CDR2 SASEGT. The CDR3 covers 19 residues. The CDR3 coding sequence is TGTGCCAGCCCTTCCGGGACAGGGATGCGGGATAGGAACACCGGGGAGCTGTTTTTT. Protein sequence: CASPSGTGMRDRNTGELFF.

In its sample, this clonotype was seen a few times. The chain has TRBV18 and TRBJ1-2, with D possibly matching TRBD1 (5 bases). The germline V gene has CDR1 KGHSH and CDR2 LQKENI. The germline V and J ends were trimmed by 2 bases and 3 bases, with 7 bases remaining between them. This CDR3 has 13 amino acids. CDR3: CASSPGGDYGYTF. In DNA, the CDR3 is TGTGCCAGCTCACCAGGGGGGGACTATGGCTACACCTTC.

This chain links TRBV6-6 with TRBJ1-5; 9 nucleotides line up with TRBD1. From germline, CDR1 is MNHNY and CDR2 SVGAGI (reference sequence). The CDR3 is 14 residues long. Unmatched junction bases numbered 3, after V lost 2 bases and J lost 7 bases. The CDR3 bases are TGTGCCAGCAGTTACCGACAGGGGGGCCAGCCCCAGCATTTT. This translates into CASSYRQGGQPQHF.

The V call is TRBV6-1, the J call TRBJ2-5; the match to TRBD1 covers 11 bases. The CDR3 length is 16 residues. The V and J ends lost 6 bases and 5 bases, in that order; junction bases with no gene match: 11. Per the germline V gene, CDR1 is MNHNS and CDR2 is SASEGT. CDR3 region: CASSPDMDRGRETQYF. CDR3 nucleotide sequence: TGTGCCAGCAGCCCCGATATGGACAGGGGGCGGGAGACCCAGTACTTC.

The gene calls are TRBV6-2 or TRBV6-3 and TRBJ1-1; D might be TRBD1 (5 bases). CDR3 size: 13 residues. Germline V gives CDR1 MNHEY, CDR2 SVGEGT. V was cut by 7 bases and J by 5 bases, with 14 bases left in between. The CDR3 spells CASTETGPTEAFF. CDR3 nucleotide sequence: TGTGCCAGCACCGAAACAGGACCGACTGAAGCTTTCTTT.

The V gene is TRBV30, the J gene TRBJ1-2; a possible D gene is TRBD1 (6 bases). Germline lookup yields CDR1 GTSNPN and CDR2 SVGIG (reference sequence). The V end was cut by 1 base, the J end by 4 bases, with 10 bases between. The CDR3 is 13 amino acids. The CDR3 protein is CAWSDEGVYGYTF. The CDR3 nucleotides read TGTGCCTGGAGTGACGAGGGGGTCTATGGCTACACCTTC.

This sequence joins TRBV9 and TRBJ1-5; 7 positions match TRBD1. This CDR3 is built from 13 residues. From germline, CDR1 is SGDLS and CDR2 YYNGEE. V lost 1 base and J lost 7; bases outside the gene matches: 2. The CDR3 sequence is CASSVQGGQPQHF. CDR3 in DNA: TGTGCCAGCAGCGTACAGGGGGGCCAGCCCCAGCATTTT. The full variable domain, with the rest looked up from reference TRBV9 and TRBJ1-5, is DSGVTQTPKHLITATGQRVTLRCSPRSGDLSVYWYQQSLDQGLQFLIQYYNGEERAKGNILERFSAQQFPDLHSELNLSSLELGDSALYFCASSVQGGQPQHFGDGTRLSIL.

The V call is TRBV5-4, the J call TRBJ2-1; D possibly corresponds to TRBD1 (6 bases). Germline V gives CDR1 SGHNT, CDR2 YYREEE (reference sequence). This CDR3 contains 17 residues. V gave up 3 bases and J gave up 4 bases, with 20 bases separating them. The CDR3 nucleotides read TGTGCCAGCAGCTCACTATTGGGGCAGGGGTCATACAATGAGCAGTTCTTC. Its protein is CASSSLLGQGSYNEQFF.

V gene TRBV6-1 combines with J gene TRBJ2-3; TRBD1 agrees at 8 bases. Germline lookup yields CDR1 MNHNS and CDR2 SASEGT. With V trimmed by 10 bases and J by 1 base, 4 bases remained unmatched. CDR3 size: 13 residues. The CDR3 reads CATTDRGTDTQYF. DNA for the CDR3: TGTGCCACCACGGACAGGGGCACAGATACGCAGTATTTT.

The chain has TRBV20-1 and TRBJ1-5, with D possibly being TRBD1 (6 bases). V was shortened by 6 bases and J by 1 base, with 10 bases between the two germline ends. Germline values: CDR1 DFQATT, CDR2 SNEGSKA (reference sequence). CDR3 length: 13 residues. The CDR3 coding sequence is TGCAGTGCCGCTACAGGGAGCAATCAGCCCCAGCATTTT. Its protein product is CSAATGSNQPQHF.

CDR3 loop: CASSQDLLTGKTYDSYNEQFF. As DNA, the CDR3 is TGCGCCAGCAGCCAAGACCTACTGACAGGCAAAACTTACGACTCCTACAATGAGCAGTTCTTC. J is TRBJ2-1 and V is TRBV4-1; D possibly corresponds to TRBD1 (6 bases). Germline V lookup: CDR1 MGHRA, CDR2 YSYEKL. The CDR3 runs to 21 residues. The V gene lost 0 bases and the J gene lost 0 bases, with 24 bases spanning the gap.

The chain is built from TRBV9 and TRBJ1-5; D gene ambiguous. The CDR3 has 13 residues. The germline gives CDR1 SGDLS, CDR2 YYNGEE. The V and J ends lost 0 bases and 7 bases respectively, with 8 bases between them. CDR3 region: CASSVEGRQPQHF. CDR3 in DNA: TGTGCCAGCAGCGTAGAGGGTAGGCAGCCCCAGCATTTT.

V gene TRBV20-1 combines with J gene TRBJ2-3; 12 positions match TRBD2. The CDR3 has 15 residues. Germline CDR1 and CDR2: DFQATT and SNEGSKA (reference sequence). Unmatched junction bases numbered 3, after V lost 5 bases and J lost 0 bases. CDR3 in amino acids: CSASTSGGSTDTQYF. The CDR3 DNA sequence: TGCAGTGCTTCGACTAGCGGGGGAAGCACAGATACGCAGTATTTT.

J is TRBJ1-1 and V is TRBV7-6; D is unresolved. Germline values: CDR1 SGHVS, CDR2 FNYEAQ. The CDR3 contains 14 residues. With 3 bases removed from V and 4 bases from J, the gap between germline ends came to 12 bases. The CDR3 region is CASSFGDKSTEAFF. The CDR3 region has the DNA TGTGCCAGCAGCTTCGGGGATAAGAGCACTGAAGCTTTCTTT.

The V and J genes are TRBV18 and TRBJ1-1; D is perhaps TRBD1 (5 bases). This CDR3 comprises 15 residues. Germline V gene sequence: CDR1 KGHSH, CDR2 LQKENI. Trimming removed 4 bases at V and 1 base at J, with 13 bases between. CDR3 amino acids: CASSRAGTENTEAFF. For the CDR3, the DNA is TGTGCCAGCTCACGCGCCGGGACCGAGAACACTGAAGCTTTCTTT.

The chain joins TRBV5-1 to TRBJ2-6, with D possibly matching TRBD2 (5 bases). This CDR3 has 17 residues. Germline assignment: CDR1 SGHRS and CDR2 YFSETQ. Trimming pared 2 bases from V and 2 bases from J, leaving 14 bases between. The CDR3 coding sequence is TGCGCCAGCAGCTTAACGGGGTTAAGGGCTGGGGCCAACGTCCTGACTTTC. Residues: CASSLTGLRAGANVLTF.

This clonotype came up once. The chain combines TRBV6-1 with TRBJ2-5; D not certain. The CDR3 consists of 15 residues. Germline V gives CDR1 MNHNS, CDR2 SASEGT. Trimming pared 2 bases from V and 5 bases from J, leaving 15 bases between. This CDR3 reads CASSERIGVRETQYF. CDR3 nucleotide sequence: TGTGCCAGCAGTGAAAGGATTGGGGTCCGGGAGACCCAGTACTTC.

This clonotype was detected only once. V and J are TRBV6-1 and TRBJ2-2; D not certain. Germline V gene data show CDR1 as MNHNS and CDR2 as SASEGT. The CDR3 loop spans 9 amino acids. Trimming cost V 8 bases and J 9 bases, with 4 bases left between them. The CDR3: CASGRELFF. The CDR3 nucleotides read TGTGCCAGCGGCCGGGAGCTGTTTTTT.

The chain is built from TRBV11-2 and TRBJ1-3; D gene ambiguous. V was cut by 4 bases and J by 0 bases, with 10 bases left in between. The CDR3 contains 15 residues. Germline CDR1 is SGHAT and CDR2 is FQNNGV. The CDR3 sequence: CASSSTLISGNTIYF. The CDR3 region has the DNA TGTGCCAGCAGCTCGACTCTGATCTCTGGAAACACCATATATTTT.

V gene TRBV12-3 or TRBV12-4 combines with J gene TRBJ2-6; D might be TRBD1 or TRBD2, each matching 7 bases. Trimming shortened V by 4 bases and J by 9 bases, and 19 bases separated the two germline ends. This CDR3 has 16 residues. CDR3 bases: TGTGCCAGCAGTTATCATTCAGGGGGGGACAGCAACGTCCTGACTTTC. Protein: CASSYHSGGDSNVLTF.

The J gene is TRBJ2-1, the V gene TRBV5-1; 8 bases align to TRBD1. The CDR3 has 18 residues. The V gene's germline CDR1 is SGHRS and CDR2 YFSETQ. The trim removed 0 bases at V and 5 bases at J, leaving 13 bases unmatched. The CDR3 sequence is CASSLDPGGMGGNNEQFF. The CDR3 DNA sequence: TGCGCCAGCAGCTTGGACCCAGGGGGCATGGGAGGCAACAATGAGCAGTTCTTC.

This chain joins TRBV3-1 and TRBJ2-5; D call uncertain. The CDR3 length is 15 residues. Germline CDR1 reads LGHDT; CDR2 reads YNNKEL (reference sequence). V dropped 0 bases and J dropped 1 base, with 9 bases sitting between them. In DNA, the CDR3 is TGTGCCAGCAGCCAAGATGGCAGATTCCAAGAGACCCAGTACTTC. This codes for CASSQDGRFQETQYF.

The chain is built from TRBV19 and TRBJ2-6, with unresolved D. The V end was cut by 7 bases, the J end by 2 bases, with 9 bases between. Per the germline V gene, CDR1 is LNHDA and CDR2 is SQIVND (reference sequence). The CDR3 is 14 amino acids. The CDR3 loop is CASTYGAGANVLTF. The CDR3 nucleotides read TGTGCCAGTACCTACGGAGCTGGGGCCAACGTCCTGACTTTC.

The V gene is TRBV7-2, the J gene TRBJ2-1; 9 bases fit TRBD2. V lost 5 bases to trimming and J lost 4 bases; unmatched junction nucleotides: 6. Germline V CDR1 and CDR2: SGHTA, FQGNSA. The length of the CDR3 is 15 residues. Here the CDR3 reads CASSGIAGVYNEQFF. As DNA, the CDR3 is TGTGCCAGCAGCGGCATAGCGGGAGTTTACAATGAGCAGTTCTTC.

This clonotype was counted between two and nine times. This chain connects TRBV6-1 to TRBJ2-7; no reliable D call. V dropped 8 bases and J dropped 0 bases, with 11 bases sitting between them. Germline loops: CDR1 MNHNS, CDR2 SASEGT. The CDR3 sequence is 13 residues long. The CDR3 DNA follows: TGTGCCAGCGCCAGCCCAAGCTCCTACGAGCAGTACTTC. This sequence encodes CASASPSSYEQYF.

This chain uses TRBV7-9 with TRBJ1-4; D unclear. Trimming removed 5 bases from V and 8 bases from J, with 12 bases in between. The CDR3 runs 13 residues. Germline CDR1 is SEHNR and CDR2 is FQNEAQ (reference sequence). CDR3 loop: CASSPPAEEKLFF. In DNA form, the CDR3 reads TGTGCCAGCAGCCCCCCGGCCGAAGAAAAACTGTTTTTT.